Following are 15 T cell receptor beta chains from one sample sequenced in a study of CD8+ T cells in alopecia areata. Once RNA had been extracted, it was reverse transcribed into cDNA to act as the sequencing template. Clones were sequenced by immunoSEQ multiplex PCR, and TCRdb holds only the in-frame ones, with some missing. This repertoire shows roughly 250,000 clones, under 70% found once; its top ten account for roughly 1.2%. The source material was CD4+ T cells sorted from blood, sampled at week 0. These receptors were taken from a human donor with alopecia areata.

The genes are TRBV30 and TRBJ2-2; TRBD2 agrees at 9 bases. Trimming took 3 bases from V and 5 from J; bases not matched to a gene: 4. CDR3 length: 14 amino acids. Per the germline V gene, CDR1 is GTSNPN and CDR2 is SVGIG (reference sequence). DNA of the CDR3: TGTGCCTGGAGCTTAGCGGGGGCGACCGGGGAGCTGTTTTTT. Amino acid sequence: CAWSLAGATGELFF. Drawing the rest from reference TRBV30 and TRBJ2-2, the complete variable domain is SQTIHQWPATLVQPVGSPLSLECTVEGTSNPNLYWYRQAAGRGLQLLFYSVGIGQISSEVPQNLSASRPQDRQFILSSKKLLLSDSGFYLCAWSLAGATGELFFGEGSRLTVL.

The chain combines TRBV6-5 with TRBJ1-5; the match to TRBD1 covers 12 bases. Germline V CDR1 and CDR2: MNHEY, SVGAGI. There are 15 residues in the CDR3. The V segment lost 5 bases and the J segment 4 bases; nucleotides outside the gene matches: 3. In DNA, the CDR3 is TGTGCCAGCAGTACGGGACAGGGGGCTAATCAGCCCCAGCATTTT. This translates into CASSTGQGANQPQHF.

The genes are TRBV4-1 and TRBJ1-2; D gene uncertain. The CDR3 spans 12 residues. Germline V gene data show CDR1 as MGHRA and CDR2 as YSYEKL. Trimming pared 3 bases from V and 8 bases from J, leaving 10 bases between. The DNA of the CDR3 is TGCGCCAGCAGCCACGAACTCGGGGGCTACACCTTC. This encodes CASSHELGGYTF.

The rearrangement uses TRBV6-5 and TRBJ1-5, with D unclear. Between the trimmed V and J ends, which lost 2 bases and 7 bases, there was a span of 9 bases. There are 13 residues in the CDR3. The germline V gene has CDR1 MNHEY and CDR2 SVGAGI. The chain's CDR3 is CASSYREAQPQHF. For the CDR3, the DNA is TGTGCCAGCAGTTACAGGGAGGCCCAGCCCCAGCATTTT.

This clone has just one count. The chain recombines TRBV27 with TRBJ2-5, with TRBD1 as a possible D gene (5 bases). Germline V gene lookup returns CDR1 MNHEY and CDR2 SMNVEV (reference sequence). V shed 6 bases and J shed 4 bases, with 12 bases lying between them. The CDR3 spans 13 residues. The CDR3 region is CASRQVVRETQYF. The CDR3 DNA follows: TGTGCCAGCAGACAGGTGGTGCGAGAGACCCAGTACTTC.

The CDR3 DNA sequence: TGTGCCAGCAGCCTCGGGATCCCCGGCCCCCAGTACTTC. Translated, it gives CASSLGIPGPQYF. The V gene is TRBV7-3, the J gene TRBJ2-5, with D tentatively TRBD2 (5 bases). The germline gives CDR1 SGHTA, CDR2 FQGTGA. Trimming took 5 bases from V and 9 from J, leaving 16 bases between them. CDR3 length: 13 amino acids. Variable domain in full (rest from reference TRBV7-3 and TRBJ2-5): GAGVSQTPSNKVTEKGKYVELRCDPISGHTALYWYRQSLGQGPEFLIYFQGTGAADDSGLPNDRFFAVRPEGSVSTLKIQRTERGDSAVYLCASSLGIPGPQYFGPGTRLLVL.

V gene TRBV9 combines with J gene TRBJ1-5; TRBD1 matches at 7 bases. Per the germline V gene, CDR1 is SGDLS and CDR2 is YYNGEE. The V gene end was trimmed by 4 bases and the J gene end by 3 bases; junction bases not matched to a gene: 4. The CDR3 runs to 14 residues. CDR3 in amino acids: CASSSGTVNQPQHF. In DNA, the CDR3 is TGTGCCAGCAGCTCCGGGACAGTCAATCAGCCCCAGCATTTT. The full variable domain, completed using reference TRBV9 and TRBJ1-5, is DSGVTQTPKHLITATGQRVTLRCSPRSGDLSVYWYQQSLDQGLQFLIQYYNGEERAKGNILERFSAQQFPDLHSELNLSSLELGDSALYFCASSSGTVNQPQHFGDGTRLSIL.

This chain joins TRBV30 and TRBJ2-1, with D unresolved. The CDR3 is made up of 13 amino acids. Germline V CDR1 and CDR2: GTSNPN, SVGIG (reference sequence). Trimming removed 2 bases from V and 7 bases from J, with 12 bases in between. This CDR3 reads CAWSPFTGNEQFF. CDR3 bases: TGTGCCTGGAGTCCATTCACGGGTAATGAGCAGTTCTTC. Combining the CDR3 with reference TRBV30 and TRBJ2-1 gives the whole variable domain SQTIHQWPATLVQPVGSPLSLECTVEGTSNPNLYWYRQAAGRGLQLLFYSVGIGQISSEVPQNLSASRPQDRQFILSSKKLLLSDSGFYLCAWSPFTGNEQFFGPGTRLTVL.

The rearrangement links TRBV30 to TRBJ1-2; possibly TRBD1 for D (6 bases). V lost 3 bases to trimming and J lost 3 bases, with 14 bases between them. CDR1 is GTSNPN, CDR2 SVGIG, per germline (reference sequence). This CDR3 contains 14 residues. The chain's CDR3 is CAWSDPPGDYGYTF. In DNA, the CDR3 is TGTGCCTGGAGCGATCCCCCAGGGGACTATGGCTACACCTTC.

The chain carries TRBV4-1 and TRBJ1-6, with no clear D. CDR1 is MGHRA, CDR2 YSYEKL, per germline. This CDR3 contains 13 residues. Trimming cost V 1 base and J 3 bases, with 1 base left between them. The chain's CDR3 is CASSQVYNSPLHF. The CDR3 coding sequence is TGCGCCAGCAGCCAAGTCTATAATTCACCCCTCCACTTT.

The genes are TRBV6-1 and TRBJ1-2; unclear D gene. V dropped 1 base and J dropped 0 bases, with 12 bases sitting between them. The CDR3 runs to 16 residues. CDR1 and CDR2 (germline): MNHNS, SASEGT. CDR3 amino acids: CASSEVGWKANYGYTF. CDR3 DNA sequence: TGTGCCAGCAGTGAAGTCGGGTGGAAAGCTAACTATGGCTACACCTTC.

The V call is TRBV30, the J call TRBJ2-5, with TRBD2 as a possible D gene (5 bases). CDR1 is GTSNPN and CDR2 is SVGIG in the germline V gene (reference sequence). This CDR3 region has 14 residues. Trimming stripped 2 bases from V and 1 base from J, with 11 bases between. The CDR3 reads CAWSRGQPQETQYF. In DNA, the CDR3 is TGTGCCTGGAGTCGAGGGCAGCCCCAAGAGACCCAGTACTTC.

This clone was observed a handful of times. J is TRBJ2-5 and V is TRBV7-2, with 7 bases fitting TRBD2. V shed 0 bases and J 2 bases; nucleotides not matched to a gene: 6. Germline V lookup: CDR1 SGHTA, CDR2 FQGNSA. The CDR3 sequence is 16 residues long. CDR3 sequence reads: CASSLAPAAGQETQYF. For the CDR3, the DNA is TGTGCCAGCAGCTTAGCGCCTGCAGCGGGACAAGAGACCCAGTACTTC.

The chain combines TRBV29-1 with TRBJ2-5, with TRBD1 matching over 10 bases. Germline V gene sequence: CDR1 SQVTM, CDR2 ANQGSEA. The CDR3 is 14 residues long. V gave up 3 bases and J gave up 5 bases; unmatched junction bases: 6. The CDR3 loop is CSVDPGQGMETQYF. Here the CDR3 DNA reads TGCAGCGTTGACCCGGGACAGGGGATGGAGACCCAGTACTTC.

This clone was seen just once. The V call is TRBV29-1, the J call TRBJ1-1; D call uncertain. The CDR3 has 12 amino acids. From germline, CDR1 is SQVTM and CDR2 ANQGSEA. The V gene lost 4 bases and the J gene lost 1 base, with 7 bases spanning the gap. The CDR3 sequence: CSVVVTNTEAFF. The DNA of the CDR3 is TGCAGCGTTGTTGTTACGAACACTGAAGCTTTCTTT. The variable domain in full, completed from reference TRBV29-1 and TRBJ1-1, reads SAVISQKPSRDICQRGTSLTIQCQVDSQVTMMFWYRQQPGQSLTLIATANQGSEATYESGFVIDKFPISRPNLTFSTLTVSNMSPEDSSIYLCSVVVTNTEAFFGQGTRLTVV.